This entry lists 31 T cell receptor beta chains sequenced from one sample in a study of CD8+ T cells in alopecia areata. Extraction and reverse transcription of RNA yielded cDNA as the sequencing template. The repertoire was sequenced with immunoSEQ multiplex PCR; TCRdb's copy has only in-frame clones and lacks some. Of 110,000 or so clones in the sample, 30% to 40% are singletons; the top ten hold approximately 3%. Sequenced material: CD4+ T cells sorted from blood. These receptors were collected from a human donor with alopecia areata.

Regarding this clone: An end of the junction differs from the germline gene, which may be a read error. This rearrangement joins TRBV3-1 (or the pseudogene TRBV3-2) to TRBJ2-3; D unresolved. This CDR3 is 9 amino acids long. Germline CDR1 reads LGHDT; CDR2 reads YNNKEL (reference sequence). CDR3 in amino acids: CASSLRLNF. The CDR3 coding sequence is TGTGCCAGCAGCCTTCGATTGAATTTT.

The chain employs TRBV7-9 and TRBJ2-7; D call uncertain. V was clipped by 3 bases and J by 5 bases, with 5 bases between them. CDR3 length: 11 amino acids. Per germline, CDR1 SEHNR and CDR2 FQNEAQ (reference sequence). As DNA, the CDR3 is TGTGCCAGCAGCTTTTACGACGAGCAGTACTTC. Residues: CASSFYDEQYF.

There are a few counts of this clone. The chain couples TRBV18 to TRBJ1-5; no clear D gene. CDR1 and CDR2 (germline): KGHSH, LQKENI. The V end lost 6 bases, the J end lost 4 bases, and 10 bases lay between the germline ends. The CDR3 covers 13 residues. The CDR3 DNA reads as TGTGCCAGCTCGTCCGGGGAGAATCAGCCCCAGCATTTT. Translated: CASSSGENQPQHF.

The chain is built from TRBV5-1 and TRBJ2-6, with no clear D. Per the germline V gene, CDR1 is SGHRS and CDR2 is YFSETQ. The CDR3 is 15 residues long. Trimming took 0 bases from V and 0 from J, leaving 4 bases between them. The CDR3, as DNA: TGCGCCAGCAGCTTGGAGGGCTCTGGGGCCAACGTCCTGACTTTC. It is translated as CASSLEGSGANVLTF.

The chain uses TRBV2 and TRBJ2-7, with D perhaps being TRBD1 or TRBD2 (6 bases each). V lost 8 bases and J lost 3, with 14 bases in between. Germline assignment: CDR1 SNHLY and CDR2 FYNNEI. This CDR3 is built from 13 residues. CDR3 in amino acids: CASRAGHIYEQYF. In nucleotides, the CDR3 is TGTGCCAGCCGTGCGGGACACATCTACGAGCAGTACTTC.

This clone was counted only a few times. The chain is built from TRBV7-2 and TRBJ2-2, with TRBD1 matching 8 bases. In germline, CDR1 is SGHTA, CDR2 FQGNSA. The junction had 6 bases not matched to a gene; V was cut back by 3 bases and J by 3 bases. The length of the CDR3 is 16 residues. In DNA form, the CDR3 reads TGTGCCAGCAGCTTCGGACAGGGATGGGACACCGGGGAGCTGTTTTTT. Translating it yields CASSFGQGWDTGELFF.

This clone was picked up a small number of times. The chain employs TRBV2 and TRBJ2-5; no definite D call. Germline V gene lookup returns CDR1 SNHLY and CDR2 FYNNEI. V was pared by 6 bases and J by 1 base, with 6 bases between. There are 12 residues in the CDR3. CDR3 amino acids: CASSFIQETQYF. The CDR3 DNA reads as TGTGCCAGCAGCTTCATCCAAGAGACCCAGTACTTC.

The chain recombines TRBV7-2 with TRBJ2-2, with 11 bases that match TRBD2. Germline V gene sequence: CDR1 SGHTA, CDR2 FQGNSA. Trimming at V came to 5 bases and at J to 6 bases, leaving 5 bases not matched to a gene. The CDR3 sequence is 15 residues long. CDR3 DNA sequence: TGTGCCAGCAGCCAGGGACTAGCGGAGGCCGGGGAGCTGTTTTTT. Protein sequence: CASSQGLAEAGELFF. Filled out from reference TRBV7-2 and TRBJ2-2, the complete variable domain reads GAGVSQSPSNKVTEKGKDVELRCDPISGHTALYWYRQSLGQGLEFLIYFQGNSAPDKSGLPSDRFSAERTGGSVSTLTIQRTQQEDSAVYLCASSQGLAEAGELFFGEGSRLTVL.

The chain combines TRBV2 with TRBJ2-7, with a weak D call TRBD1 (5 bases). The CDR3 loop spans 14 amino acids. Germline-derived CDR1 and CDR2 are SNHLY and FYNNEI. Trimming left V 0 bases short and J 2 bases short, with 8 bases between. CDR3 sequence: CASSEAGQAYEQYF. CDR3 bases: TGTGCCAGCAGTGAAGCGGGGCAGGCCTACGAGCAGTACTTC.

This clone appeared many times. Here the CDR3 reads CASSLNGPGFSGNTIYF. CDR3 DNA sequence: TGTGCCAGCAGCTTGAACGGACCAGGGTTCTCTGGAAACACCATATATTTT. The chain uses TRBV7-8 and TRBJ1-3, with a weak D call TRBD1 (5 bases). CDR3 size: 17 residues. The ends were cut back, 3 bases at V and 0 bases at J, with 15 bases in the middle. The germline V gene has CDR1 SGHVS and CDR2 FQNEAQ.

This clone occurred once. The rearrangement uses TRBV7-3 and TRBJ2-1, with 8 bases that match TRBD2. J lost 1 base, V lost 2 bases, and 4 bases had no gene match. This CDR3 has 16 residues. CDR1 SGHTA and CDR2 FQGTGA come from the germline V gene. The CDR3 spells CASSLYGGGSYNEQFF. The CDR3 nucleotides read TGTGCCAGCAGCTTATATGGCGGGGGGTCCTACAATGAGCAGTTCTTC. The full variable domain, in which reference TRBV7-3 and TRBJ2-1 provide the parts outside the CDR3, is GAGVSQTPSNKVTEKGKYVELRCDPISGHTALYWYRQSLGQGPEFLIYFQGTGAADDSGLPNDRFFAVRPEGSVSTLKIQRTERGDSAVYLCASSLYGGGSYNEQFFGPGTRLTVL.

This clone came up a few times. Here the CDR3 reads CASSPHDRDNEQFF. For the CDR3, the DNA is TGTGCCAGCAGCCCCCATGACAGGGACAATGAGCAGTTCTTC. The chain is built from TRBV14 and TRBJ2-1; the match to TRBD1 covers 7 bases. V was pared by 4 bases and J by 5 bases, with 5 bases of the junction left unmatched. Germline V gene data show CDR1 as SGHDN and CDR2 as FVKESK. CDR3 size: 14 residues.

This chain connects TRBV4-3 to TRBJ2-3, with D possibly being TRBD2 (6 bases). V lost 1 base and J lost 6, with 14 bases in between. Germline CDR1 reads LGHNA; CDR2 reads YSLEER. This CDR3 region has 15 residues. The CDR3 is CASSQAGRRVDTQYF. The CDR3 nucleotides are TGCGCCAGCAGCCAAGCAGGCCGGAGGGTGGATACGCAGTATTTT.

The chain links TRBV4-3 to TRBJ2-1; the match to TRBD2 covers 14 bases. V trimming: 4 bases; J trimming: 10 bases; junction bases outside the gene matches: 12. Germline values: CDR1 LGHNA, CDR2 YSLEER. The CDR3 length is 17 residues. The CDR3 DNA reads as TGCGCCAGCAGCCCCTGGGCCCTGGGACTAGCGGGAGTCGAGCAGTTCTTC. This sequence encodes CASSPWALGLAGVEQFF.

This clone appeared many times. The gene calls are TRBV29-1 and TRBJ2-1; D is possibly TRBD2 (6 bases). Trimming stripped 3 bases from V and 8 bases from J, with 17 bases between. The germline gives CDR1 SQVTM, CDR2 ANQGSEA. The CDR3 extends over 14 amino acids. The CDR3 nucleotides read TGCAGCGTTGAGGAGGGAACTGTTCGGGATGAGCAGTTCTTC. As protein: CSVEEGTVRDEQFF.

This clone was recorded a few times. V is TRBV29-1 and J is TRBJ1-1, with TRBD1 as a possible D gene (5 bases). The ends were cut back, 6 bases at V and 4 bases at J, with 12 bases in the middle. The CDR3 is made up of 12 amino acids. CDR1 is SQVTM and CDR2 is ANQGSEA in the germline V gene. DNA of the CDR3: TGCAGCGTGCAAGGTAGGGGCACTGAAGCTTTCTTT. Its protein product is CSVQGRGTEAFF.

CDR3 residues: CASSLHGGSPTDTQYF. CDR3 DNA: TGTGCCAGCAGTTTACACGGCGGGAGTCCCACAGATACGCAGTATTTT. The V call is TRBV28, the J call TRBJ2-3; TRBD2 matches at 7 bases. The junction had 7 bases not matched to a gene; V was cut back by 2 bases and J by 2 bases. The CDR3 runs 16 residues. The germline gives CDR1 MDHEN, CDR2 SYDVKM. Full variable domain (missing parts from reference TRBV28 and TRBJ2-3): DVKVTQSSRYLVKRTGEKVFLECVQDMDHENMFWYRQDPGLGLRLIYFSYDVKMKEKGDIPEGYSVSREKKERFSLILESASTNQTSMYLCASSLHGGSPTDTQYFGPGTRLTVL.

The V gene is TRBV20-1, the J gene TRBJ1-1; unclear D gene. This CDR3 is 11 amino acids long. Germline V gives CDR1 DFQATT, CDR2 SNEGSKA (reference sequence). Trimming removed 5 bases from V and 1 base from J, with 5 bases in between. In DNA, the CDR3 is TGCAGTGCTGCTGGGAACACTGAAGCTTTCTTT. Translated: CSAAGNTEAFF.

The chain is built from TRBV7-2 and TRBJ2-1, with 9 bases lining up with TRBD2. The germline gives CDR1 SGHTA, CDR2 FQGNSA. The CDR3 is 18 amino acids. With V trimmed by 1 base and J by 0 bases, 7 bases remained unmatched. The CDR3: CASSLGPSGVSSYNEQFF. CDR3 DNA sequence: TGTGCCAGCAGCTTAGGGCCTAGCGGGGTTAGCTCCTACAATGAGCAGTTCTTC.

There are a few counts of this clone. The chain combines TRBV7-9 with TRBJ2-1; 12 nucleotides align to TRBD2. This CDR3 is 16 amino acids long. V was clipped by 4 bases and J by 7 bases; unmatched bases: 8. The V gene's germline CDR1 is SEHNR and CDR2 FQNEAQ (reference sequence). The CDR3 is CASSSTSSGRVNEQFF. As DNA, the CDR3 is TGTGCCAGCAGCTCGACGTCTAGCGGGAGGGTGAATGAGCAGTTCTTC. The full variable domain, in which reference TRBV7-9 and TRBJ2-1 provide the parts outside the CDR3, is DTGVSQNPRHKITKRGQNVTFRCDPISEHNRLYWYRQTLGQGPEFLTYFQNEAQLEKSRLLSDRFSAERPKGSFSTLEIQRTEQGDSAMYLCASSSTSSGRVNEQFFGPGTRLTVL.

The chain carries TRBV27 and TRBJ2-3, with 9 bases fitting TRBD2. There are 15 residues in the CDR3. The germline gives CDR1 MNHEY, CDR2 SMNVEV (reference sequence). J lost 4 bases, V lost 6 bases, and 8 bases had no gene match. The CDR3 DNA is TGTGCCAGCAGCAGGCGGGAGGGGGCCCCAGATACGCAGTATTTT. It yields the protein CASSRREGAPDTQYF.

The chain couples TRBV5-6 to TRBJ1-2, with TRBD1 matching over 7 bases. After removal of 5 bases from V and 6 bases from J, the junction contained 10 bases not matched to a gene. This CDR3 has 14 amino acids. Looked up from germline, CDR1 is SGHDT and CDR2 is YYEEEE. CDR3 sequence reads: CASSSEGTAHGYTF. CDR3 sequence (DNA): TGTGCCAGCAGTTCTGAAGGGACAGCCCATGGCTACACCTTC.

This clone came up a few times. J is TRBJ2-7 and V is TRBV29-1; 10 nucleotides agree with TRBD2. The CDR3 spans 14 residues. The V and J ends lost 6 bases and 0 bases, in that order; junction bases with no gene match: 5. Germline lookup yields CDR1 SQVTM and CDR2 ANQGSEA. CDR3 coding DNA: TGCAGCGTGGATGCTAGCGGGAGCTCCTACGAGCAGTACTTC. It encodes CSVDASGSSYEQYF.

This chain links TRBV2 with TRBJ2-3; D possibly uses TRBD1 or TRBD2 (5 bases each). The V and J ends lost 11 bases and 1 base respectively, with 13 bases between them. This CDR3 has 13 amino acids. The V gene's germline CDR1 is SNHLY and CDR2 FYNNEI. This CDR3 reads CAGTKIRTDTQYF. Written as DNA, the CDR3 is TGTGCCGGGACGAAGATACGCACAGATACGCAGTATTTT.

The chain has TRBV2 and TRBJ1-2; unclear D gene. The CDR3 totals 14 residues. The germline gives CDR1 SNHLY, CDR2 FYNNEI. Trimming removed 5 bases at V and 5 bases at J, with 15 bases between. The CDR3 sequence is CASSSLKRQYGYTF. DNA for the CDR3: TGTGCCAGCAGTAGTCTAAAGCGCCAGTATGGCTACACCTTC.

The chain couples TRBV5-1 to TRBJ2-1, with TRBD2 matching over 12 bases. V was clipped by 8 bases and J by 9 bases; unmatched bases: 15. Germline assignment: CDR1 SGHRS and CDR2 YFSETQ. The CDR3 has 16 residues. The CDR3 region has the DNA TGCGCCAGTTGCTGTCCACTAGCGGGAGGTTTCATTGAGCAGTTCTTC. Translating gives CASCCPLAGGFIEQFF.

The genes are TRBV19 and TRBJ2-1; 9 positions match TRBD1. The CDR3 is made up of 15 amino acids. CDR1 LNHDA and CDR2 SQIVND come from the germline V gene (reference sequence). The V and J ends lost 5 bases and 6 bases, in that order; junction bases with no gene match: 8. CDR3 loop: CASSPTGGASNEQFF. Written as DNA, the CDR3 is TGTGCCAGTAGTCCAACAGGGGGCGCAAGCAATGAGCAGTTCTTC.

A few counts support this clone. This chain links TRBV29-1 with TRBJ1-1; D is unresolved. V lost 0 bases, J lost 3 bases, and 17 bases lay in between. From germline, CDR1 is SQVTM and CDR2 ANQGSEA. This CDR3 has 16 amino acids. CDR3 amino acids: CSVEERGRVAYTEAFF. The CDR3 DNA sequence: TGCAGCGTTGAAGAGCGTGGGAGGGTGGCGTACACTGAAGCTTTCTTT. The full variable domain, with the rest looked up from reference TRBV29-1 and TRBJ1-1, is SAVISQKPSRDICQRGTSLTIQCQVDSQVTMMFWYRQQPGQSLTLIATANQGSEATYESGFVIDKFPISRPNLTFSTLTVSNMSPEDSSIYLCSVEERGRVAYTEAFFGQGTRLTVV.

This clone has more than one count but fewer than ten. The chain uses TRBV7-9 and TRBJ1-2, with a possible D match to TRBD1 (5 bases). This CDR3 spans 15 amino acids. Trimming pared 6 bases from V and 4 bases from J, leaving 18 bases between. In germline, CDR1 is SEHNR, CDR2 FQNEAQ (reference sequence). The chain's CDR3 is CASSAGGSRLYGYTF. The CDR3 DNA sequence: TGTGCCAGCAGTGCGGGGGGATCCCGCCTCTATGGCTACACCTTC.

This clone was observed a handful of times. CDR3 in amino acids: CASSPDGGGDTQYF. Here the CDR3 DNA reads TGTGCCAGCTCACCAGACGGTGGAGGGGATACGCAGTATTTT. The V call is TRBV18, the J call TRBJ2-3, with D possibly TRBD2 on 6 matching bases. Germline values: CDR1 KGHSH, CDR2 LQKENI. This CDR3 is 14 amino acids long. With 2 bases removed from V and 6 bases from J, the gap between germline ends came to 12 bases.

This clone occurred a few times. The chain links TRBV6-6 to TRBJ2-3, with D perhaps TRBD1 (5 bases). CDR1 is MNHNY, CDR2 SVGAGI, per germline (reference sequence). This CDR3 is 15 amino acids long. V was trimmed by 6 bases and J by 2 bases, leaving 15 bases between them. CDR3 in amino acids: CASSQSRGNTDTQYF. The CDR3 DNA reads TGTGCCAGCAGCCAGTCTAGGGGTAACACAGATACGCAGTATTTT.